This TCR beta chain was identified in a study of T cell responses to AZD1222 COVID-19 vaccine. Study observations and caveats: Seropositive status at baseline applied to only six AZD1222 recipients. The repertoires were collected only after the peak T cell response. Unmutated regions of variants are reportedly targeted by nearly half of spike-specific TCRs.

Details on this clone: No antigen is known for it.

Second doses that came at about 4 or about 12 weeks were put together. The V end lost 3 bases, the J end lost 5 bases, and 10 bases lay between the germline ends. The CDR3 spans 13 residues. CDR1 is MDHEN and CDR2 is SYDVKM in the germline V gene. Clones were sequenced by immunoSEQ multiplex PCR, and TCRdb holds only the in-frame ones, with some missing. The sample carries about 120,000 clones, approximately 90% recorded once. The source of this sequence is an adult who received the AZD1222 COVID-19 vaccine. The sample in question was peripheral blood, obtained 28 days after the second AZD1222 dose. The chain combines TRBV28 with TRBJ2-5; D is uncertain. The CDR3 spells CASSLRNRETQYF. The CDR3, as DNA: TGTGCCAGCAGTTTGCGGAATCGGGAGACCCAGTACTTC.